This TCR beta chain was profiled in a study of blood T cell repertoires in COVID-19. Profiling relied on immunoSEQ multiplex PCR, and the TCRdb table lists in-frame clones only, not all of them. The profile shows roughly 200,000 clones, roughly 89% of them singletons. The germline V gene has CDR1 MGHRA and CDR2 YSYEKL. The CDR3 is 17 amino acids. The germline V and J ends were trimmed by 0 bases and 4 bases, with 18 bases remaining between them. The sample comprised peripheral blood. The chain couples TRBV4-1 to TRBJ1-2; D ambiguous. This sequence originates from a man aged 60 to 75 who had recovered from COVID-19. The CDR3 region is CASSQDQVSGNLYGYTF. For the CDR3, the DNA is TGCGCCAGCAGCCAAGATCAGGTGTCGGGGAATCTCTATGGCTACACCTTC.